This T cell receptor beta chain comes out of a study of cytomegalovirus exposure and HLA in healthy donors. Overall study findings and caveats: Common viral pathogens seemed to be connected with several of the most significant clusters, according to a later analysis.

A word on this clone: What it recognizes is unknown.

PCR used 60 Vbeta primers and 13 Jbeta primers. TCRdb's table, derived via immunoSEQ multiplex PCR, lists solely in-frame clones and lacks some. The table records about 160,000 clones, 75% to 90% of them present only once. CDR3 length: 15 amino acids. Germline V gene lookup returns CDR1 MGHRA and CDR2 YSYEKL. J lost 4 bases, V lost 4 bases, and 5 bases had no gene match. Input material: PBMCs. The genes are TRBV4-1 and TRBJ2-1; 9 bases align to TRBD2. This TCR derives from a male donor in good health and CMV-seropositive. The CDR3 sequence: CASSPRLAAYNEQFF. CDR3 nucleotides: TGCGCCAGCAGCCCGAGACTAGCGGCATACAATGAGCAGTTCTTC.